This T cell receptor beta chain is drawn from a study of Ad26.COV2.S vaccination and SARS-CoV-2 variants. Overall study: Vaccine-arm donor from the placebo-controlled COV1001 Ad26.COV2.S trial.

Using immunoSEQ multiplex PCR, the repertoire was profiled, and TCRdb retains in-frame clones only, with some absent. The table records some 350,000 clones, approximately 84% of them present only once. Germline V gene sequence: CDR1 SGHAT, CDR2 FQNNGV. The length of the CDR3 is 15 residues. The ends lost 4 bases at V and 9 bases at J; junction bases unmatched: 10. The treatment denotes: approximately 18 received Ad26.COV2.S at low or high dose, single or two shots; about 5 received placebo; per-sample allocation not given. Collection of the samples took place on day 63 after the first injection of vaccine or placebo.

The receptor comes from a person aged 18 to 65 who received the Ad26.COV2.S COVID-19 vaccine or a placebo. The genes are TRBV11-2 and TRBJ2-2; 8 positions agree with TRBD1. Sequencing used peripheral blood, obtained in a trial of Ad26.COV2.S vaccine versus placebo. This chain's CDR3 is CASSSYRGLYRELFF. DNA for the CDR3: TGTGCCAGCAGCTCTTACAGGGGGTTGTACCGGGAGCTGTTTTTT.